What follows are 22 T cell receptor beta chains derived from one specimen sequenced in a study of blood T cell repertoires in COVID-19. Profiling relied on immunoSEQ multiplex PCR, and the TCRdb table lists in-frame clones only, not all of them. Of approximately 230,000 clones in the sample, about 85% were seen once. The sample taken for sequencing was peripheral blood. The receptors stem from a man between 18 and 35 years old with active or convalescent COVID-19.

The chain uses TRBV6-2 or TRBV6-3 and TRBJ2-1; 7 bases are shared with TRBD2. The junction had 5 bases not matched to a gene; V was cut back by 6 bases and J by 0 bases. Per germline, CDR1 MNHEY and CDR2 SVGEGT. CDR3 length equals 15 residues. CDR3 bases: TGTGCCAGCAGCATCGGGGGGAGCTCCTACAATGAGCAGTTCTTC. Its translation: CASSIGGSSYNEQFF.

The chain combines TRBV6-5 with TRBJ2-7, with D maybe TRBD2 (6 bases). Germline V CDR1 and CDR2: MNHEY, SVGAGI. V gave up 5 bases and J gave up 6 bases, with 20 bases separating them. The CDR3 runs to 15 residues. The CDR3 coding sequence is TGTGCCAGCAGTCCAGGGACGGGAGTGACTCTCGAGCAGTACTTC. It codes for CASSPGTGVTLEQYF.

The chain recombines TRBV27 with TRBJ2-7; 9 nucleotides line up with TRBD1. CDR3 length: 12 amino acids. Germline CDR1 MNHEY, CDR2 SMNVEV (reference sequence). V trimming: 6 bases; J trimming: 6 bases; junction bases outside the gene matches: 3. DNA of the CDR3: TGTGCCAGCAGCCGGACAGGGGCCGAGCAGTACTTC. It codes for CASSRTGAEQYF.

The chain carries TRBV7-9 and TRBJ1-5; D gene unclear. Germline loops: CDR1 SEHNR, CDR2 FQNEAQ (reference sequence). This CDR3 is 12 amino acids long. The germline V and J ends were trimmed by 1 base and 11 bases, with 9 bases remaining between them. The CDR3 loop reads CASSLDPGSQHF. The CDR3 bases are TGTGCCAGCAGCTTAGACCCGGGGTCCCAGCATTTT.

The chain combines TRBV7-2 with TRBJ2-3, with 8 bases that match TRBD2. The CDR3 loop spans 18 amino acids. V lost 0 bases and J lost 1; bases outside the gene matches: 9. The germline V gene encodes CDR1 SGHTA and CDR2 FQGNSA. The CDR3 DNA sequence: TGTGCCAGCAGCTTAGCTAGGGTGAGCGGGGGCGGCACAGATACGCAGTATTTT. It translates to CASSLARVSGGGTDTQYF.

This chain connects TRBV7-9 to TRBJ2-1, with unresolved D. V was pared by 5 bases and J by 8 bases, with 16 bases between. CDR1 and CDR2 (germline): SEHNR, FQNEAQ (reference sequence). The CDR3 length is 14 residues. CDR3 nucleotides: TGTGCCAGCAGCGTTAGTGGTCCCGGGTATGAGCAGTTCTTC. Protein sequence: CASSVSGPGYEQFF.

This chain uses TRBV10-3 with TRBJ2-1, with TRBD2 matching over 12 bases. This CDR3 is 19 amino acids long. V shed 6 bases, J shed 6 bases, and the junction held 18 bases outside the gene matches. Germline CDR1 is ENHRY and CDR2 is SYGVKD. Written as DNA, the CDR3 is TGTGCCATCAGCCAGACTAGCGGGAGTTCAGTGGGGCTACGCAATGAGCAGTTCTTC. Its protein is CAISQTSGSSVGLRNEQFF.

The V call is TRBV7-9, the J call TRBJ2-7; 10 bases line up with TRBD2. The V gene end was trimmed by 8 bases and the J gene end by 1 base; junction bases not matched to a gene: 8. CDR3 length: 15 residues. Germline CDR1 is SEHNR and CDR2 is FQNEAQ (reference sequence). Here the CDR3 reads CASRPRTSGSYEQYF. The DNA of the CDR3 is TGTGCCAGCCGCCCACGGACTAGCGGTTCCTACGAGCAGTACTTC.

This clone was detected only a few times. The gene calls are TRBV13 and TRBJ1-2, with 10 bases matching TRBD1. The CDR3 has 16 amino acids. Germline V gene sequence: CDR1 PRHDT, CDR2 FYEKMQ (reference sequence). With 5 bases clipped from V and 0 bases from J, the junction kept 6 bases outside the gene matches. CDR3 sequence reads: CASSPGQGTSNYGYTF. CDR3 nucleotide sequence: TGTGCCAGCAGCCCGGGACAGGGGACTTCTAACTATGGCTACACCTTC.

This sequence joins TRBV5-1 and TRBJ2-2, with TRBD2 matching over 11 bases. V lost 2 bases, J lost 5 bases, and 5 bases stayed unmatched. CDR3 length: 16 amino acids. Germline V gives CDR1 SGHRS, CDR2 YFSETQ. CDR3 residues: CASSFSGGASTGELFF. Here the CDR3 DNA reads TGCGCCAGCAGCTTTAGCGGGGGGGCCTCAACCGGGGAGCTGTTTTTT. The entire variable domain, with the rest obtained from reference TRBV5-1 and TRBJ2-2, is as follows: KAGVTQTPRYLIKTRGQQVTLSCSPISGHRSVSWYQQTPGQGLQFLFEYFSETQRNKGNFPGRFSGRQFSNSRSEMNVSTLELGDSALYLCASSFSGGASTGELFFGEGSRLTVL.

The chain joins TRBV6-5 to TRBJ1-1; a possible D gene is TRBD1 (5 bases). The CDR3 runs to 12 residues. Trimming left V 6 bases short and J 1 base short, with 6 bases between. Germline V gives CDR1 MNHEY, CDR2 SVGAGI. CDR3 DNA: TGTGCCAGCAGCCAGGGGAACACTGAAGCTTTCTTT. The encoded protein is CASSQGNTEAFF.

The genes are TRBV10-1 and TRBJ2-3; tentative D call: TRBD2 (5 bases). Germline values: CDR1 WNHNN, CDR2 SYGVQD (reference sequence). The CDR3 has 15 residues. With 7 bases removed from V and 1 base from J, the gap between germline ends came to 15 bases. CDR3 sequence: CASNPGRGRTDTQYF. The CDR3 DNA follows: TGCGCCAGCAATCCCGGTCGCGGGCGCACAGATACGCAGTATTTT.

The V and J genes are TRBV6-2 or TRBV6-3 and TRBJ1-1; perhaps TRBD1 as D (5 bases). This CDR3 has 17 amino acids. The germline CDR1 and CDR2 sequences are MNHEY and SVGEGT. Trimming shortened V by 3 bases and J by 4 bases, and 21 bases separated the two germline ends. DNA of the CDR3: TGTGCCAGCAGTTATACCACCCTGGGGCCCTTGGGCACTGAAGCTTTCTTT. Residues: CASSYTTLGPLGTEAFF.

This clone showed up just once. The chain has TRBV24-1 and TRBJ1-2; the D gene is possibly TRBD1 (5 bases). Trimming removed 3 bases from V and 5 bases from J, with 9 bases in between. The germline V gene encodes CDR1 KGHDR and CDR2 SFDVKD. The CDR3 loop spans 13 amino acids. The CDR3 DNA sequence: TGTGCCACCAGTGATGTGGGGGGATATGGCTACACCTTC. Its protein is CATSDVGGYGYTF.

The CDR3 DNA reads as TGTGCCATCAGTGACTACAGATGGCCCACCATATATTTT. Amino acids: CAISDYRWPTIYF. The chain combines TRBV10-3 with TRBJ1-3, with unresolved D. V shed 3 bases and J shed 9 bases, with 12 bases lying between them. CDR1 and CDR2 (germline): ENHRY, SYGVKD. This CDR3 region has 13 residues.

The chain combines TRBV30 with TRBJ2-7; D is possibly TRBD1 (5 bases). Trimming left V 3 bases short and J 4 bases short, with 13 bases between. The germline V gene has CDR1 GTSNPN and CDR2 SVGIG (reference sequence). The CDR3 loop spans 13 amino acids. The CDR3 nucleotides are TGTGCCTGGAGGGCCTCAGGGCCGTACGAGCAGTACTTC. The encoded protein is CAWRASGPYEQYF.

The V call is TRBV18, the J call TRBJ2-1; D remains ambiguous. CDR3 length equals 14 residues. Germline assignment: CDR1 KGHSH and CDR2 LQKENI. The ends were cut back, 2 bases at V and 4 bases at J, with 9 bases in the middle. This CDR3 reads CASSPINSYNEQFF. CDR3 sequence (DNA): TGTGCCAGCTCACCAATTAACAGTTACAATGAGCAGTTCTTC.

V gene TRBV5-8 combines with J gene TRBJ2-1, with 12 bases identical to TRBD1. The junction had 8 bases not matched to a gene; V was cut back by 3 bases and J by 4 bases. The germline V gene has CDR1 SGHTS and CDR2 YDEGEE. The CDR3 length is 17 residues. This CDR3 reads CASSSRDRGLFYNEQFF. For the CDR3, the DNA is TGTGCCAGCAGCTCCCGGGACAGGGGGCTTTTTTACAATGAGCAGTTCTTC.

The V and J genes are TRBV19 and TRBJ1-5; possible D gene TRBD1, 5 bases. Germline V gene lookup returns CDR1 LNHDA and CDR2 SQIVND (reference sequence). The V and J ends lost 2 bases and 4 bases respectively, with 12 bases between them. This CDR3 is 15 amino acids long. The CDR3 DNA sequence: TGTGCCAGTAGTATAATAAGGGGATTGAATCAGCCCCAGCATTTT. As protein: CASSIIRGLNQPQHF. Drawing the rest from reference TRBV19 and TRBJ1-5, the complete variable domain is DGGITQSPKYLFRKEGQNVTLSCEQNLNHDAMYWYRQDPGQGLRLIYYSQIVNDFQKGDIAEGYSVSREKKESFPLTVTSAQKNPTAFYLCASSIIRGLNQPQHFGDGTRLSIL.

The chain combines TRBV19 with TRBJ1-3; TRBD1 matches at 8 bases. Germline V gene data show CDR1 as LNHDA and CDR2 as SQIVND (reference sequence). This CDR3 contains 14 residues. V dropped 8 bases and J dropped 7; count of bases not matched to a gene: 10. Here the CDR3 DNA reads TGTGCCAGTGCGGACAGGGTGAGGGAGAACACCATATATTTT. This encodes CASADRVRENTIYF. Using reference TRBV19 and TRBJ1-3 for the parts outside the CDR3, the full variable domain is DGGITQSPKYLFRKEGQNVTLSCEQNLNHDAMYWYRQDPGQGLRLIYYSQIVNDFQKGDIAEGYSVSREKKESFPLTVTSAQKNPTAFYLCASADRVRENTIYFGEGSWLTVV.

The rearrangement joins TRBV10-3 to TRBJ1-5; D may be TRBD1 (6 bases). Germline assignment: CDR1 ENHRY and CDR2 SYGVKD. Trimming stripped 10 bases from V and 7 bases from J, with 20 bases between. The CDR3 loop spans 14 amino acids. CDR3 in DNA: TGTGCCACCCAAAACGTTCAGGGGAGCCAGCCCCAGCATTTT. Protein product: CATQNVQGSQPQHF.

The V and J genes are TRBV12-3 or TRBV12-4 and TRBJ2-1; D uncertain. CDR3 size: 13 residues. V lost 3 bases, J lost 3 bases, and 6 bases lay in between. The CDR3 here is CASSFVNYNEQFF. In DNA, the CDR3 is TGTGCCAGCAGTTTTGTCAACTACAATGAGCAGTTCTTC.